This is a list of T cell receptor beta chains from one sample in a study of graft-versus-host responses after intestinal transplantation. Here immunoSEQ multiplex PCR was the method, and the copy in TCRdb shows in-frame clones only, minus some. There are more than 15,000 clones in the sample; roughly 86% occur only once, and around 53% lies in the top ten. The sequences come from bone marrow, collected about 130 days after transplant. These receptors were obtained from a human patient who received an intestinal transplant, so some T cells may come from the graft donor. Both conserved end residues are part of each CDR3. The D gene is left open where the match is weak. The listing skips clone size in some rows; elsewhere it reads once, few, many or a size class.

TGTGCCAGTACCCGCAATCAGCCCCAGCATTTT	CASTRNQPQHF	few	11	TRBJ1-5	TRBV19	NA
TGTGCCAGCAGCTCCACAGGGACGCCTGGGGCCAACGTCCTGACTTTC	CASSSTGTPGANVLTF	NA	16	TRBJ2-6	TRBV2	NA
TGTGCCAGCAGTCTAGAATACACAGATACGCAGTATTTT	CASSLEYTDTQYF	NA	13	TRBJ2-3	TRBV2	NA
TGTGCCAGCAGTTTATCGCCTCCCCGCTATAACGAGCAGTACTTC	CASSLSPPRYNEQYF	NA	15	TRBJ2-7	TRBV27	NA
TGTGCCAGCAGCCTTGGGACTGCTTACACTGAAGCTTTCTTT	CASSLGTAYTEAFF	NA	14	TRBJ1-1	TRBV7-8	NA
TGTGCCAGCAGCGAAGGACAGGGCCGGACCGGGGAGCTGTTTTTT	CASSEGQGRTGELFF	NA	15	TRBJ2-2	TRBV9	TRBD1
TGTGCCAGCAGTCAGGGACAGGGGCGACGGTCCGAGCAGTACTTC	CASSQGQGRRSEQYF	NA	15	TRBJ2-7	TRBV6-5	TRBD1
TGTGCCACCGCAGGGAGCCTTAATGAAAAACTGTTTTTT	CATAGSLNEKLFF	NA	13	TRBJ1-4	TRBV6-1	NA
TGTGCCAGCTCACTATCGACACGTACTAGCCTCAAAAACATTCAGTACTTC	CASSLSTRTSLKNIQYF	NA	17	TRBJ2-4	TRBV18	NA
TGCAGCGTTGAAGATCGGAGAACCTCTGGGGCCAACGTCCTGACTTTC	CSVEDRRTSGANVLTF	NA	16	TRBJ2-6	TRBV29-1	NA
TGTGCCAGCAGTTTGGCCTCTGGGGCCAACGTCCTGACTTTC	CASSLASGANVLTF	NA	14	TRBJ2-6	TRBV28	NA
TGTGCCAGCAGCCTAAGTCTTCCAGATACGCAGTATTTT	CASSLSLPDTQYF	NA	13	TRBJ2-3	TRBV7-9	NA
TGTGCCAGTAGCCCTCTTCGCGGGAGGGCCCGAAATGAGCAGTTCTTC	CASSPLRGRARNEQFF	NA	16	TRBJ2-1	TRBV19	TRBD2
TGTGCCAGCAGCACCAGGGTGGGGTCGTGGCAGTACTTC	CASSTRVGSWQYF	NA	13	TRBJ2-7	TRBV5-6	NA
TGTGCCAGCAGCTTACTAGCGGGAGGCCGGGATGAGCAGTACTTC	CASSLLAGGRDEQYF	NA	15	TRBJ2-7	TRBV7-3	TRBD2